Sequencing of this T cell receptor beta chain was carried out in a study of Ad26.COV2.S vaccination and SARS-CoV-2 variants. Study-wide context: Participants got Ad26.COV2.S intramuscularly, once or twice 56 days apart.

The treatment is: roughly 18 received Ad26.COV2.S at low or high dose, single or two shots; about 5 received placebo; per-sample allocation not given. Samples were taken on day 63 after the first vaccine or placebo injection. Here immunoSEQ multiplex PCR was the method, and the copy in TCRdb shows in-frame clones only, minus some. Seen here are some 460,000 clones, about nine tenths observed once, and the top ten hold under 2%. Deletions cut 2 bases from V and 0 bases from J, with 10 bases between. CDR3 length: 15 residues. In germline, CDR1 is MNHEY, CDR2 SVGEGT. J is TRBJ1-1 and V is TRBV6-2 or TRBV6-3; D uncertain. This specimen was peripheral blood, taken in a trial of Ad26.COV2.S vaccine versus placebo. The clonotype comes from a person between 18 and 60 years old who received the Ad26.COV2.S COVID-19 vaccine or a placebo. The CDR3 bases are TGTGCCAGCAGTTACCTCAGGATGATGAACACTGAAGCTTTCTTT. It encodes CASSYLRMMNTEAFF.